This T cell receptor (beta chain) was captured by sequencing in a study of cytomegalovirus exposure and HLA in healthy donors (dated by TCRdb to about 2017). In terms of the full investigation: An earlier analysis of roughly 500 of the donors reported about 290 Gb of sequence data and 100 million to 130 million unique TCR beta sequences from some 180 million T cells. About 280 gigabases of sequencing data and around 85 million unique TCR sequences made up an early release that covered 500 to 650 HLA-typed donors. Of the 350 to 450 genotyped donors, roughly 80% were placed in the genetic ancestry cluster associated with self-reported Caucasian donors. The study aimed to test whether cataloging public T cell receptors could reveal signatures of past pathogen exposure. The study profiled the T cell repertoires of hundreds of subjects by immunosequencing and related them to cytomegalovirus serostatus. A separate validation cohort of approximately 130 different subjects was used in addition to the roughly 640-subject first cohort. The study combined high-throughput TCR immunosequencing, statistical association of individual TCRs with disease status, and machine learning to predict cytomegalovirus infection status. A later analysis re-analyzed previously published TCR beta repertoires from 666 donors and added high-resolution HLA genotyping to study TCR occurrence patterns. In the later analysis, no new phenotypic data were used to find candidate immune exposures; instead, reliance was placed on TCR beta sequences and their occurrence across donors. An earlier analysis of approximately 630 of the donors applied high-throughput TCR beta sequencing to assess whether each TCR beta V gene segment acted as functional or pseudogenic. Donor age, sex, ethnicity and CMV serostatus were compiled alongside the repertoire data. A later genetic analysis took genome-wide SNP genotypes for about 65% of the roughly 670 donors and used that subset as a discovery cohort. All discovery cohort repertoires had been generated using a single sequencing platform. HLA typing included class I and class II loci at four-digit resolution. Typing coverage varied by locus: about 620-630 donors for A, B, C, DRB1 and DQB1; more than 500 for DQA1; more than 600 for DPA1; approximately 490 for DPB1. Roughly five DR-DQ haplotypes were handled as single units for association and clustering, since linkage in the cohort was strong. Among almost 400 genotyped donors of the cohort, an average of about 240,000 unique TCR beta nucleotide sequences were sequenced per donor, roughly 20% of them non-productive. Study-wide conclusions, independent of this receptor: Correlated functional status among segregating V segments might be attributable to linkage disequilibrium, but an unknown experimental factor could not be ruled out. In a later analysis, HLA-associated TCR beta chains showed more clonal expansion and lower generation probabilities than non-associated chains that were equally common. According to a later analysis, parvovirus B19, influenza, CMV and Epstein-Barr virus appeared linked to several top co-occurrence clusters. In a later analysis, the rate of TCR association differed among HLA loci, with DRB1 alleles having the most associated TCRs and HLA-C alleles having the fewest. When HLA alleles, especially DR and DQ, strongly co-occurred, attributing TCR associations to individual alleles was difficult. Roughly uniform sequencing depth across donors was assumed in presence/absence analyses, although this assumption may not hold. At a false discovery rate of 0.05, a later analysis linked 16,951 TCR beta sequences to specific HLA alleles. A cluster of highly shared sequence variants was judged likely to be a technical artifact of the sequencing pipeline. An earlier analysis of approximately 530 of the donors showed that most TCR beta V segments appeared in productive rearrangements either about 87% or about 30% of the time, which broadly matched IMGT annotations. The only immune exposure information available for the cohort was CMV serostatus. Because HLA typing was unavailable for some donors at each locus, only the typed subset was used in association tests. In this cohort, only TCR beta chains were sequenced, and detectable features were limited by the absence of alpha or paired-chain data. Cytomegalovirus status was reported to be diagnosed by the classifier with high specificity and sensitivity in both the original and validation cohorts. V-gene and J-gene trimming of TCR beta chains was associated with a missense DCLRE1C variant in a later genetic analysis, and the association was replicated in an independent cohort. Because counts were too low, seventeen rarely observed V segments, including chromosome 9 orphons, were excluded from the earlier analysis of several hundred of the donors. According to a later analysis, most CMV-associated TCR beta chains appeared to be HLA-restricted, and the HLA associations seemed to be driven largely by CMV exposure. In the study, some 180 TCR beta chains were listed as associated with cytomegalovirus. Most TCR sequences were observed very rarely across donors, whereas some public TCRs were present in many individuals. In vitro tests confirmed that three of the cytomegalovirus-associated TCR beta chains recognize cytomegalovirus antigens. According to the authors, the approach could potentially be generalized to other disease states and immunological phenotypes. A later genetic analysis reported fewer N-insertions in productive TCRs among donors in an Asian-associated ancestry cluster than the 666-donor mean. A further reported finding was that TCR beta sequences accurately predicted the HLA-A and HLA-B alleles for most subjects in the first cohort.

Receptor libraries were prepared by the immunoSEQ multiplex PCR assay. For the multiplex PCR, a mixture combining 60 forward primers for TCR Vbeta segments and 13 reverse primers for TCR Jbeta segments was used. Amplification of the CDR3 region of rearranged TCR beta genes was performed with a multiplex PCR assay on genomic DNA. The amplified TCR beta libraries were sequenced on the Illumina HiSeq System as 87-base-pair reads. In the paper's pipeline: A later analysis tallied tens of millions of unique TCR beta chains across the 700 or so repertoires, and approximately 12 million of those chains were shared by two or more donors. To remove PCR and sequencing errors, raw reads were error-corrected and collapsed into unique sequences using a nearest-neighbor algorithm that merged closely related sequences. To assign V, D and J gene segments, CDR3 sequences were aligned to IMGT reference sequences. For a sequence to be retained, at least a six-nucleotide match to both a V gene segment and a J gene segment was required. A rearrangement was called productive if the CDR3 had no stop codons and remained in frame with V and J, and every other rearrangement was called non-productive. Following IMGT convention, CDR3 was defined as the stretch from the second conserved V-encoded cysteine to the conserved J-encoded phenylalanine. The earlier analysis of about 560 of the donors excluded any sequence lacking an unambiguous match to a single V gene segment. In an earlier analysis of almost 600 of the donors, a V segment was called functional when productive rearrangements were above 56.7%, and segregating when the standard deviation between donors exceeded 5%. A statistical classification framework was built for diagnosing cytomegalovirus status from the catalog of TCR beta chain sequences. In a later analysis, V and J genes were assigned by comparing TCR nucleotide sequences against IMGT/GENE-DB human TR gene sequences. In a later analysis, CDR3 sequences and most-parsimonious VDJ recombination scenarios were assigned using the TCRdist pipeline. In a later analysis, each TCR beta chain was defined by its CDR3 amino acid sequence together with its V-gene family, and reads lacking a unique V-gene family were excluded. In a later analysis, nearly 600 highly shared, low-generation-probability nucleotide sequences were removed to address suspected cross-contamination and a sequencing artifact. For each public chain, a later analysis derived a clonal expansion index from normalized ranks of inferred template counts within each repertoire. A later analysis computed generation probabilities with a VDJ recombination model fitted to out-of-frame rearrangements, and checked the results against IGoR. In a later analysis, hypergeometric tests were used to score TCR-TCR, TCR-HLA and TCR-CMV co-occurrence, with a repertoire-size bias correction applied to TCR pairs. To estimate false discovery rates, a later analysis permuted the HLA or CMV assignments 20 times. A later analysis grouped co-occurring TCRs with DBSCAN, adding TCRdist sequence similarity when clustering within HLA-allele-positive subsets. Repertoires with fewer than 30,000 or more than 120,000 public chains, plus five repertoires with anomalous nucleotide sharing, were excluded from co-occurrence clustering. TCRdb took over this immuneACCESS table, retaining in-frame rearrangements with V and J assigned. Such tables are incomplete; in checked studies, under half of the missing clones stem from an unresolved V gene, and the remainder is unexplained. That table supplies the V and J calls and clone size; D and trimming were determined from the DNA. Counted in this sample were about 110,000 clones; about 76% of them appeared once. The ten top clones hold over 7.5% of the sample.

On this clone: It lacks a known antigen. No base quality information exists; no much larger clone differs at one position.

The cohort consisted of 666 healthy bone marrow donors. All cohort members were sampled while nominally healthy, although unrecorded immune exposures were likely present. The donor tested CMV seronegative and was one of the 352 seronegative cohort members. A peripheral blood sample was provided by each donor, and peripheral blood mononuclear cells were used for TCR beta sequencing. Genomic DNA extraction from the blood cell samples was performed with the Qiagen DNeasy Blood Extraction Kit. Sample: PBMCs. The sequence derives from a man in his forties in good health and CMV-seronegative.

For the CDR3, the sequence is CASSQTSGGSYNEQFF. The DNA sequence is as follows: TGTGCCAGCAGCCAAACTAGCGGGGGGTCTTACAATGAGCAGTTCTTC. This chain is built from TRBV4-2 and TRBJ2-1; a stretch of 12 junction bases matches TRBD2. In the germline V gene, CDR1 corresponds to LGHNA and CDR2 to YNFKEQ. Taken from cysteine to phenylalanine, the CDR3 has 16 residues. Of the read, only the CDR3 DNA is kept; its 48 bases are in frame from base 1. V loses 2 bases at its end and J loses 4 bases; junction bases beyond the gene matches: 3.